This T cell receptor beta chain was sequenced during a study of cytomegalovirus exposure and HLA in healthy donors. Study observations and caveats: Among the most significant clusters, several appeared linked to common viral pathogens in a later analysis.

Per germline, CDR1 SGDLS and CDR2 YYNGEE. Trimming took off 0 bases at V and 1 base at J, with 13 bases between the two ends. This CDR3 region has 16 residues. On this clone itself: Its antigen is currently unknown.

Vbeta (60) and Jbeta (13) primers were used in the PCR. TCRdb keeps only in-frame clones here, not all; method: immunoSEQ multiplex PCR. The data show around 78,000 clones, with around 70% seen just once and approximately 10% held by the top ten. This TCR was sampled from a woman aged 40 to 49 in good health and CMV-seropositive. The sequencing sample was made of PBMCs. The chain couples TRBV9 to TRBJ1-1; D is uncertain. The CDR3 region has the DNA TGTGCCAGCAGCGTAGGTCCGTTGAGTCCGAACACTGAAGCTTTCTTT. As protein: CASSVGPLSPNTEAFF.